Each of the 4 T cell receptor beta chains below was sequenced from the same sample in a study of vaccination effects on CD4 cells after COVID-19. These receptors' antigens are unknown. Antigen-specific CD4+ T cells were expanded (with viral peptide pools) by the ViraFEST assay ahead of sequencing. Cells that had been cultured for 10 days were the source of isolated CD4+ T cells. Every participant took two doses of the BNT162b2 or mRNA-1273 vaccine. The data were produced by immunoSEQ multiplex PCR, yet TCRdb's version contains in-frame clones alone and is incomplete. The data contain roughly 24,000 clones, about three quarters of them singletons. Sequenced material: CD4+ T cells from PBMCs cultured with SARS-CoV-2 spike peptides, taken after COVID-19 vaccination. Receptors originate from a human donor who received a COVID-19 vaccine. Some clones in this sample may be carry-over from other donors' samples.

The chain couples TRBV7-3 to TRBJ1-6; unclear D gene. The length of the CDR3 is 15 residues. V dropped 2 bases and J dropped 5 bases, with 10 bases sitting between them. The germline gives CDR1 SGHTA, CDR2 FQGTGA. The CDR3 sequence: CASSLGLEDNSPLHF. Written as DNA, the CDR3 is TGTGCCAGCAGCTTAGGGTTGGAGGATAATTCACCCCTCCACTTT.

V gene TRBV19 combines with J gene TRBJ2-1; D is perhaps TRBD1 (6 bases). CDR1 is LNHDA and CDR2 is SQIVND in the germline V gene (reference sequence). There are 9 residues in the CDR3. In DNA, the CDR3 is TGTGCTACCGACAGGCCGCAGTTCTTC. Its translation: CATDRPQFF.

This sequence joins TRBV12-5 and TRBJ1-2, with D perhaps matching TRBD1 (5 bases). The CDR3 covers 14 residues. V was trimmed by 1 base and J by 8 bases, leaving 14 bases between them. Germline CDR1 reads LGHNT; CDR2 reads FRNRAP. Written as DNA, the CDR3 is TGTGCTAGTGGTTTGGACAGGAGTCCTCCCGGCTACACCTTC. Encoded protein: CASGLDRSPPGYTF.

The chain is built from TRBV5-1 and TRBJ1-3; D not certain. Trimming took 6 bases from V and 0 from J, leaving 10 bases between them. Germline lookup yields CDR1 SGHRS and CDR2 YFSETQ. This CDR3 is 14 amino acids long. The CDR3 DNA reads TGCGCCAGCAACGCGGGGAACTCTGGAAACACCATATATTTT. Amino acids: CASNAGNSGNTIYF.